Each of the 9 T cell receptor beta chains below was sequenced from the same sample in a study of T cell repertoires in cytomegalovirus infection. MiXCR, applied by TCRdb to the reads, yields one record per CDR3 protein. Of 630,000 or so distinct CDR3 sequences listed, about 24% are singletons. The sequenced sample was CD8+ T cells from PBMCs. These TCRs come from a human donor in good health (CMV status not recorded). Some clones in this sample may be carry-over from other donors' samples.

This clonotype came up a few times. The gene calls are TRBV7-9 and TRBJ2-1; 8 nucleotides align to TRBD2. This CDR3 spans 14 amino acids. The trim removed 8 bases at V and 4 bases at J, leaving 7 bases unmatched. Germline V gives CDR1 SEHNR, CDR2 FQNEAQ (reference sequence). The CDR3, as DNA: TGTGCCAGCCTTATCGGGGGGGGTTACAATGAGCAGTTCTTC. It yields the protein CASLIGGGYNEQFF.

This sequence joins TRBV12-3 or TRBV12-4 and TRBJ2-7; no firm D call. The V end was cut by 3 bases, the J end by 6 bases, with 12 bases between. CDR3 length: 13 amino acids. The CDR3 protein is CASSFYQESEQYF. The CDR3 DNA follows: TGTGCCAGCAGTTTCTATCAGGAATCCGAGCAGTACTTC.

This clonotype was observed many times. The rearrangement uses TRBV6-1 and TRBJ2-6, with D possibly TRBD2 on 5 matching bases. Germline V gives CDR1 MNHNS, CDR2 SASEGT. Trimming took off 6 bases at V and 2 bases at J, with 26 bases between the two ends. The CDR3 totals 20 residues. For the CDR3, the DNA is TGTGCCAGCAGACCCTCGGGATCGGCACCAAGGGTCGCTGGGGCCAACGTCCTGACTTTC. Its protein is CASRPSGSAPRVAGANVLTF.

The rearrangement uses TRBV7-3 and TRBJ2-7; perhaps TRBD1 as D (6 bases). V lost 5 bases to trimming and J lost 9 bases, with 14 bases between them. Germline assignment: CDR1 SGHTA and CDR2 FQGTGA. The CDR3 totals 12 residues. The CDR3 region is CASSNRESWQYV. The DNA of the CDR3 is TGTGCCAGCAGCAACAGGGAAAGTTGGCAGTACGTC.

This clonotype was observed a handful of times. CDR3 nucleotides: TGTGCCAGCAGTTACTCGATGGGGACAGTCTATGGCTACACCTTC. Translating gives CASSYSMGTVYGYTF. This chain joins TRBV6-5 and TRBJ1-2, with TRBD1 identical over 7 bases. Per germline, CDR1 MNHEY and CDR2 SVGAGI. The length of the CDR3 is 15 residues. The V segment lost 0 bases and the J segment 4 bases; nucleotides outside the gene matches: 5.

V and J are TRBV12-3 or TRBV12-4 and TRBJ2-5, with TRBD1 matching 7 bases. CDR3 length: 15 amino acids. The ends lost 5 bases at V and 0 bases at J; junction bases unmatched: 6. The CDR3 nucleotides are TGTGCCAGCAGTGGCCGGGACAGCCACCAAGAGACCCAGTACTTC. Translating gives CASSGRDSHQETQYF.

The chain joins TRBV2 to TRBJ2-7; D unresolved. Germline V CDR1 and CDR2: SNHLY, FYNNEI. The V gene lost 5 bases and the J gene lost 9 bases, with 5 bases spanning the gap. The CDR3 consists of 9 residues. In DNA form, the CDR3 reads TGTGCCAGCAGTTTAGGGCAGTACGTC. This gives the protein CASSLGQYV.

The chain employs TRBV7-9 and TRBJ1-2; a possible D gene is TRBD1 (5 bases). Germline V gene data show CDR1 as SEHNR and CDR2 as FQNEAQ (reference sequence). The CDR3 consists of 14 residues. V was trimmed by 3 bases and J by 6 bases, leaving 14 bases between them. The CDR3: CASSFRDGVNGYTF. The DNA of the CDR3 is TGTGCCAGCAGCTTCCGGGACGGGGTCAATGGCTACACCTTC.

The J gene is TRBJ2-2, the V gene TRBV12-3 or TRBV12-4, with no clear D. The CDR3 is 11 amino acids. Between the trimmed V and J ends, which lost 8 bases and 4 bases, there was a span of 5 bases. CDR3 region: CASVSTGELFF. In nucleotides, the CDR3 is TGTGCCAGCGTTTCCACCGGGGAGCTGTTTTTT.